The present T cell receptor beta chain was sequenced within a study of blood T cell repertoires in COVID-19 (TCRdb year 2020). Turning to the overall study: Collaborator samples came from the United States, Italy and Spain and covered acute and convalescent phases of COVID-19. Where available, HLA class I and class II types were taken from metadata supplied by the sample provider and were not determined by assay-based typing. The samples were drawn from two sources: the first 160 participants of the ongoing ImmuneRACE study, and about 1,300 subjects contributed by 6 global collaborators. The prospective study material was composed of cDNA or gDNA derived from T cells, B-cell-depleted T cells, or PBMCs. Sample metadata almost always included a de-identified subject ID, COVID-19 status, age in years and sex. Deeply sampled blood TCRbeta repertoires from subjects exposed to, actively infected with, or recovered from COVID-19 were included in the dataset. The repertoires were released in a freely available public database intended as a resource for research on the immune response to SARS-CoV-2. The research as a whole found: Clinical and demographic metadata were provided uncurated, with the amount varying by source and participant.

At the junction V is shortened by 3 bases and J by 11 bases; bases outside the gene matches: 7. The CDR3 holds 14 amino acids from the cysteine to the phenylalanine. Of the read, only the CDR3 DNA is kept; its 42 bases are in frame from base 1. For CDR1 and CDR2, the germline V gene lists SGHDT and YYEEEE. In regard to this clone: Its antigen has not been determined. No much larger clonotype is one base removed from it; base qualities were not supplied.

Samples from volunteer blood donors who had recovered from COVID-19 were contributed by a second Seattle source. Whole blood was collected in K2EDTA tubes by collaborating institutions according to the institutions' own protocols. For TCRbeta analysis, collaborators shipped samples as frozen whole blood, isolated PBMCs, or DNA extracted from either of those sample types. TCRbeta CDR3 regions were amplified from genomic DNA by means of the immunoSEQ Assay, a bias-controlled multiplex PCR. From the authors' description of their analysis: The number of nucleated cells in each sample was estimated from the amplification of reference gene primers within the assay. Sequence reads were collapsed and filtered to measure the absolute abundance of every unique TCRbeta CDR3 rearrangement. For each sample, productive Simpson clonality was calculated by taking the square root of Simpson's diversity index across productive rearrangements. This is the immuneACCESS table as TCRdb keeps it, with only in-frame sequences that have V and J called. A part of the clones is gone; compared with another copy, unresolved V genes explain less than half, and the rest is unexplained. D and trimming come from the DNA, and the V and J calls and clone size come from that table. Counted in this sample were under 200,000 clones; roughly four fifths of them appeared once. In total, the top ten clones hold about an eighth of the sample.

The receptor's source is a man between 65 and 80 years old who had recovered from COVID-19. Sequenced sample: peripheral blood. The chain is encoded by TRBV5-6 joined to TRBJ2-1; TRBD2 lines up with 11 middle nucleotides. Here the CDR3 is given as CASSSTSGSDKQFF. The DNA sequence follows: TGTGCCAGCAGCTCCACTAGCGGGAGTGATAAGCAGTTCTTC.